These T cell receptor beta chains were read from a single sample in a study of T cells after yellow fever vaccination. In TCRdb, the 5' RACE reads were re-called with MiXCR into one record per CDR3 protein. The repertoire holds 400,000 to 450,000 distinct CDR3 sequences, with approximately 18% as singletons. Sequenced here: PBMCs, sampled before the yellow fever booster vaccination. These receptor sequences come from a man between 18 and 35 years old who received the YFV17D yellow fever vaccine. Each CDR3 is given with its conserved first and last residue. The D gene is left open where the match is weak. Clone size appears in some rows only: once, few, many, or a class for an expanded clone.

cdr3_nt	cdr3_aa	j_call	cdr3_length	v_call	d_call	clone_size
TGCGCCAGCAGCCTGGGACCGACAGGGGTCGCCTATGGCTACACCTTC	CASSLGPTGVAYGYTF	TRBJ1-2	16	TRBV4-1	TRBD1	-
TGTGCCAGCAGCTTAGCGCTCACAGGCGAGACCCAGTACTTC	CASSLALTGETQYF	TRBJ2-5	14	TRBV7-6	-	-
TGCGCCAGCAGCAGGAAGGCCGGGACAGGCCCCCATGAGCAGTTCTTC	CASSRKAGTGPHEQFF	TRBJ2-1	16	TRBV5-1	TRBD1	many
TGTGCCAGCAGTGATCTAGAGGCGGGGGGCACAGATACGCAGTATTTT	CASSDLEAGGTDTQYF	TRBJ2-3	16	TRBV25-1	TRBD2	-
TGCGCCAGCAGCCAAGATAAGGGGGTCGACTATGGCTACACCTTC	CASSQDKGVDYGYTF	TRBJ1-2	15	TRBV4-3	-	few
TGTGCCAGCAGCGGAATCTCGGGGTGGGAGACCCAGTACTTC	CASSGISGWETQYF	TRBJ2-5	14	TRBV7-2	-	-
TGCGCCAGCAGCCAGTTACGGGCTAGCGGGGGAAATACGCAGTATTTT	CASSQLRASGGNTQYF	TRBJ2-3	16	TRBV4-1	TRBD2	-
TGTGCCAGCAGCTCCCCCCAGCGGGGCGATTCCTACAATGAGCAGTTCTTC	CASSSPQRGDSYNEQFF	TRBJ2-1	17	TRBV7-8	TRBD2	-
TGCAGTGCTAGAGCACTAGCCCAAGAGACCCAGTACTTC	CSARALAQETQYF	TRBJ2-5	13	TRBV20-1	-	-
TGCAGCGTGGGACAGGGATCGAAGACCCAGTACTTC	CSVGQGSKTQYF	TRBJ2-5	12	TRBV29-1	TRBD1	-
TGCGCCAGCAGCCAACTTTCCGGCAGCGAAGCTTTCTTT	CASSQLSGSEAFF	TRBJ1-1	13	TRBV4-3	-	few
TGCGCCAGCAGCCAAGAGCATCAGACAGGGGAGGCTTTCTTT	CASSQEHQTGEAFF	TRBJ1-1	14	TRBV4-3	TRBD1	-
TGTGCCAGCAGTTTCCGGACAGGGAACGGCTACACCTTC	CASSFRTGNGYTF	TRBJ1-2	13	TRBV12-3/TRBV12-4	TRBD1	-
TGCACCAGCAGCCAAGGCAGAGGGAGCAATCAGCCCAAGCATTTT	CTSSQGRGSNQPKHF	TRBJ1-5	15	TRBV1	-	-
TGTGCCAGCAGCCTCGGGGGGGCCCGGGAGACCCAGTACTTC	CASSLGGARETQYF	TRBJ2-5	14	TRBV7-9	TRBD2	-
TGTGCCAGCAGCAGTAGCGGGGGATACACAGATACGCAGTATTTT	CASSSSGGYTDTQYF	TRBJ2-3	15	TRBV11-2	TRBD2	-
TGTGCCAGCAGCCATGACAGTAACTATGGCTACACCTTC	CASSHDSNYGYTF	TRBJ1-2	13	TRBV7-2	-	few
TGTGCCAGCAGCCTCGACCCCCGGGGGGCGAACACCGGGGAGCTGTTTTTT	CASSLDPRGANTGELFF	TRBJ2-2	17	TRBV7-2	TRBD2	-
TGTGCCAGCAGCTTAGGGATAGCGAACACTGAAGCTTTCTTT	CASSLGIANTEAFF	TRBJ1-1	14	TRBV7-3	-	-
TGTGCCAGCAGAAACCCCGGTGATACGCAGTATTTT	CASRNPGDTQYF	TRBJ2-3	12	TRBV7-6	-	-
TGTGCCAGCAGCCTCGGGGGGATCTCTAGCACAGATACGCAGTATTTT	CASSLGGISSTDTQYF	TRBJ2-3	16	TRBV5-6	TRBD2	-
TGTGCCAGCAGTGAGTACCGGACTGGCTCCTACAATGAGCAGTTCTTC	CASSEYRTGSYNEQFF	TRBJ2-1	16	TRBV25-1	-	few
TGTGCCAGCAGCGTACTTCGAGAGACCCAGTACTTC	CASSVLRETQYF	TRBJ2-5	12	TRBV11-2	-	few
TGTGCCAGCAAGCTGGGCAACTCGAACACTGAAGCTTTCTTT	CASKLGNSNTEAFF	TRBJ1-1	14	TRBV6-2/TRBV6-3	-	few
TGTGCCAGCAGCTTATCGGGGGCTAGCGGGGCTAATGAGCAGTTCTTC	CASSLSGASGANEQFF	TRBJ2-1	16	TRBV7-3	TRBD2	few
TGTGCCAGCAGTGCCGGGACTGCCTCCGGGGAGCTGTTTTTT	CASSAGTASGELFF	TRBJ2-2	14	TRBV6-1	-	-
TGTGCCAGCAGCAACCCGGGGGGGCCGAGGAACAATGAGCAGTTCTTC	CASSNPGGPRNNEQFF	TRBJ2-1	16	TRBV7-3	TRBD2	-
TGCGCCAGCAGTGGGACAACGTCCGGTGAGACCCAGTACTTC	CASSGTTSGETQYF	TRBJ2-5	14	TRBV10-1	-	many
TGCAGTGTCCCCGACAGCGGGGAGCGGGAGCAGTTCTTC	CSVPDSGEREQFF	TRBJ2-1	13	TRBV20-1	TRBD2	-
TGCAGCCCTAGCCCGGGAAGACCGGAGACCCAGTACTTC	CSPSPGRPETQYF	TRBJ2-5	13	TRBV20-1	-	-
TGTGCCAGCAGCTTGGGCCCCTCAGGGACAGATACGCAGTATTTT	CASSLGPSGTDTQYF	TRBJ2-3	15	TRBV11-2	-	few
TGTGCTAGTGGTTGGGACTCCTACAATGAGCAGTTCTTC	CASGWDSYNEQFF	TRBJ2-1	13	TRBV12-5	-	-
TGTGCCAGCAGCGTAGGGAGGGATTCACCCCTCCACTTT	CASSVGRDSPLHF	TRBJ1-6	13	TRBV7-6	-	-
TGTGCCAGCAGGCACAGCCAAGAGACCCAGTACTTC	CASRHSQETQYF	TRBJ2-5	12	TRBV6-5	-	few